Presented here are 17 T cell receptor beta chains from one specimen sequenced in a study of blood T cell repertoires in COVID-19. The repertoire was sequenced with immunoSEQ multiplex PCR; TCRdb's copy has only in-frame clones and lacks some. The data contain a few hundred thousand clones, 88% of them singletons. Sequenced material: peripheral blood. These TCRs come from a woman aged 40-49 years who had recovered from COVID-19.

CDR3 loop: CASSSGGNSGNTIYF. The CDR3 DNA reads as TGTGCCAGCAGCTCGGGGGGGAACTCTGGAAACACCATATATTTT. The genes are TRBV11-3 and TRBJ1-3; perhaps TRBD1 as D (5 bases). Per germline, CDR1 SGHNT and CDR2 YENEEA. This CDR3 region has 15 residues. V lost 4 bases to trimming and J lost 0 bases, with 10 bases between them.

The CDR3 sequence: CASSHPPPGLAGGPPDTQYF. In DNA, the CDR3 is TGTGCCAGCAGCCACCCCCCGCCGGGACTAGCGGGAGGGCCCCCAGATACGCAGTATTTT. The V and J genes are TRBV3-1 (or the pseudogene TRBV3-2) and TRBJ2-3, with 16 bases identical to TRBD2. The CDR3 extends over 20 amino acids. V was pared by 3 bases and J by 4 bases, with 13 bases of the junction left unmatched. Germline V lookup: CDR1 LGHDT, CDR2 YNNKEL (reference sequence).

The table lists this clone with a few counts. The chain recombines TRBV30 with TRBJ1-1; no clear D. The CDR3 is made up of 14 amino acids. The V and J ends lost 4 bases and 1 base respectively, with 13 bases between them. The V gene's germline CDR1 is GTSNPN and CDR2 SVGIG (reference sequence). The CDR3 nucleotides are TGTGCCTGGACTAGTGCTGGGAGGAACACTGAAGCTTTCTTT. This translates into CAWTSAGRNTEAFF. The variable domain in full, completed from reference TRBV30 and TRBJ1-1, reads SQTIHQWPATLVQPVGSPLSLECTVEGTSNPNLYWYRQAAGRGLQLLFYSVGIGQISSEVPQNLSASRPQDRQFILSSKKLLLSDSGFYLCAWTSAGRNTEAFFGQGTRLTVV.

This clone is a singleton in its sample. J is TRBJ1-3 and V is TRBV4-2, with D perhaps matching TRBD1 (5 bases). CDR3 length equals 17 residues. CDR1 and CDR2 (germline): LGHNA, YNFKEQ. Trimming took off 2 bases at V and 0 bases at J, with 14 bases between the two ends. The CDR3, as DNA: TGTGCCAGCAGCCAACGCGGGACCCAGGGCTCTGGAAACACCATATATTTT. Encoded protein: CASSQRGTQGSGNTIYF.

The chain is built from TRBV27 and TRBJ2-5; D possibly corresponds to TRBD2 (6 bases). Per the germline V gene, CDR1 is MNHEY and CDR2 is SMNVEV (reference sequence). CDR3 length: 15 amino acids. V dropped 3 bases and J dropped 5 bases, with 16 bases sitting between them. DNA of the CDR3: TGTGCCAGCAGTTTGGAGGGGCACCCCGGGGAGACCCAGTACTTC. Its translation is CASSLEGHPGETQYF.

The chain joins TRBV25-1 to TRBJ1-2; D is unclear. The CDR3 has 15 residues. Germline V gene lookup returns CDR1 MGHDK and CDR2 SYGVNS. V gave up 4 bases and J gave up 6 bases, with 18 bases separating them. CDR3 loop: CASSVCCGPGNGYTF. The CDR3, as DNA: TGTGCCAGCAGTGTGTGTTGCGGACCGGGAAATGGCTACACCTTC.

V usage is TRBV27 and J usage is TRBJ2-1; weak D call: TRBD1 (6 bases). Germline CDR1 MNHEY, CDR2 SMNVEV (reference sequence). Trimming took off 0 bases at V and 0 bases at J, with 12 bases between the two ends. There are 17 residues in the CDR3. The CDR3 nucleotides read TGTGCCAGCAGTTTATCCCCGACAGGCAGCTCCTACAATGAGCAGTTCTTC. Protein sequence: CASSLSPTGSSYNEQFF.

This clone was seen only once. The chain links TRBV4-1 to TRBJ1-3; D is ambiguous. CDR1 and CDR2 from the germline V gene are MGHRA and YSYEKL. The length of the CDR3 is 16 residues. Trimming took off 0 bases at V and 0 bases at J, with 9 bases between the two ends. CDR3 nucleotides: TGCGCCAGCAGCCAAGATCCTGCGGTCTCTGGAAACACCATATATTTT. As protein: CASSQDPAVSGNTIYF.

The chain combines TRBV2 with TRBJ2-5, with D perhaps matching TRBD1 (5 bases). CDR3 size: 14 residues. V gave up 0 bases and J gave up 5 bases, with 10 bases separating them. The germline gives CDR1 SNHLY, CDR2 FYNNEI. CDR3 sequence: CASSEASGWETQYF. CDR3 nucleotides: TGTGCCAGCAGTGAAGCGTCAGGGTGGGAGACCCAGTACTTC.

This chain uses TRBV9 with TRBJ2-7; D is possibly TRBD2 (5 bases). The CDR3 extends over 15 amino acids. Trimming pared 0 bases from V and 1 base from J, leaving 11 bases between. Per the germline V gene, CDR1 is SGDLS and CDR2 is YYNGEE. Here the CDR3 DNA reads TGTGCCAGCAGCGTAGTCGGGGAAGGGTCCTACGAGCAGTACTTC. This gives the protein CASSVVGEGSYEQYF.

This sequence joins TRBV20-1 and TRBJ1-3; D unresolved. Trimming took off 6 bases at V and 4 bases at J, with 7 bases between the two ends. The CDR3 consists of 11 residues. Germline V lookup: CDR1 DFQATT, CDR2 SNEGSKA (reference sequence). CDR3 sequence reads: CSARAGNTIYF. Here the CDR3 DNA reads TGCAGTGCCCGCGCGGGAAACACCATATATTTT.

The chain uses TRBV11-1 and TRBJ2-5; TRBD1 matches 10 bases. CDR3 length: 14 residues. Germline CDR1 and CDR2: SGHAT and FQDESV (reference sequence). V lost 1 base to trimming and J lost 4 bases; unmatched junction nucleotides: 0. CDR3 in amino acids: CASSLGDRGETQYF. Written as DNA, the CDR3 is TGTGCCAGCAGCTTAGGGGACAGGGGAGAGACCCAGTACTTC.

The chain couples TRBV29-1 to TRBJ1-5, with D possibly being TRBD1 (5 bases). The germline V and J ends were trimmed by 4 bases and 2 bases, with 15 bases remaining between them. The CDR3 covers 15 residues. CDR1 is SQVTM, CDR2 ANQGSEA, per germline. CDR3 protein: CSVGPPGGGNQPQHF. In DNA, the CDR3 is TGCAGCGTTGGACCTCCGGGGGGAGGCAATCAGCCCCAGCATTTT.

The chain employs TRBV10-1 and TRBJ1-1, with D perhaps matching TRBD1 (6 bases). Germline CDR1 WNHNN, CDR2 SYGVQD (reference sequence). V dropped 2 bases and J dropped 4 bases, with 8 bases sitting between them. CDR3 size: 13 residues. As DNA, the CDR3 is TGCGCCAGCAGTGAGGGGACACTCACTGAAGCTTTCTTT. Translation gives CASSEGTLTEAFF.

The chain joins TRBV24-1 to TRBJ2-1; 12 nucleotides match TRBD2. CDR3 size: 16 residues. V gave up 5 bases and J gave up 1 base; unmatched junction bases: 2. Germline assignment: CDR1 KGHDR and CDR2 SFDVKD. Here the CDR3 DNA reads TGTGCCACCAGTGGCGGACTAGCGGGGTCCTACAATGAGCAGTTCTTC. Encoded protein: CATSGGLAGSYNEQFF.

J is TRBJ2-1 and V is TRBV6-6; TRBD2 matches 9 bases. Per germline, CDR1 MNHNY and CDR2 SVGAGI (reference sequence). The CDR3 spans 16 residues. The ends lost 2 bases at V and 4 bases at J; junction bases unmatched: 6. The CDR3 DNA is TGTGCCAGCAGTTACGACCCAGCGGGAGGATACAATGAGCAGTTCTTC. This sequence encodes CASSYDPAGGYNEQFF.

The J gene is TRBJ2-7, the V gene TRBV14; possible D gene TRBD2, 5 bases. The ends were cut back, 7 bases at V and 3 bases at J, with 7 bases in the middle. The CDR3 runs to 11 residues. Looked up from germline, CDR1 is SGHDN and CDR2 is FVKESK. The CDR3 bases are TGTGCCAGCACTCGGGGCTACGAGCAGTACTTC. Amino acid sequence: CASTRGYEQYF. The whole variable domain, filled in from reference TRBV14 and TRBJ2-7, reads EAGVTQFPSHSVIEKGQTVTLRCDPISGHDNLYWYRRVMGKEIKFLLHFVKESKQDESGMPNNRFLAERTGGTYSTLKVQPAELEDSGVYFCASTRGYEQYFGPGTRLTVT.